This TCR beta chain was identified in a study of blood T cell repertoires in COVID-19. Authors' processing steps: Amplification from reference gene primers served as the basis for estimated nucleated cell counts. Clones were sequenced by immunoSEQ multiplex PCR, and TCRdb holds only the in-frame ones, with some missing. V, J and clone size derive from that table, while D and trimming were established from the DNA sequence. The sample contains 30,000 to 45,000 clones, roughly 80% of which appear only once. The germline CDR1 and CDR2 sequences are KGHSH and LQKENI. The CDR3 length is 14 residues. The junction had 7 bases not matched to a gene; V was cut back by 8 bases and J by 7 bases.

The chain couples TRBV18 to TRBJ1-6; 8 nucleotides agree with TRBD1. This TCR was recovered from a man aged 55 to 69 with active COVID-19. What was sequenced was peripheral blood. The CDR3 DNA reads as TGTGCCAGCGCTCCGACAGGGGAGAATTCACCCCTCCACTTT. Its protein is CASAPTGENSPLHF.